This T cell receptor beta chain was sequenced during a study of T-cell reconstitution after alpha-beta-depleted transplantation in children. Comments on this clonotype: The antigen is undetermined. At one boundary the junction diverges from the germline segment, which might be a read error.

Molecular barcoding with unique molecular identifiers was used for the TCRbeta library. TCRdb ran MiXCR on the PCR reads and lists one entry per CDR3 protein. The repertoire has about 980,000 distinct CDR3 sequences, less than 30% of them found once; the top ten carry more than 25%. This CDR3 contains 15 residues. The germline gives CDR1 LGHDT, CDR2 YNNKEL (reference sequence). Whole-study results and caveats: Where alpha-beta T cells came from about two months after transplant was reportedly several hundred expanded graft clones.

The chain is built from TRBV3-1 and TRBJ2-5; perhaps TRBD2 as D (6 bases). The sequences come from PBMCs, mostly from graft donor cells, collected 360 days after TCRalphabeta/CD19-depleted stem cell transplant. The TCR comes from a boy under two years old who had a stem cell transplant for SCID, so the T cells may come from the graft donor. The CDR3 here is CATSQEAGGLETQYF. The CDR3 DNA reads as TGTGCCACCAGCCAAGAGGCCGGGGGTTTAGAGACCCAGTACTTC.